This T cell receptor beta chain was profiled in a study of PD-1 blockade in classical Hodgkin lymphoma (dated by TCRdb to 2020 to 2021). Regarding the complete study: Nivolumab dosing was 3 mg/kg intravenously every 2 weeks, continuing until either disease progression or unacceptable toxicity. The study used TCR beta sequencing and CyTOF to define a peripheral blood immune signature of response to PD-1 blockade in classical Hodgkin lymphoma.

The Qiagen DNeasy kit was used to extract genomic DNA both from unsorted PBMCs and from the negatively selected CD4+ and CD8+ fractions. TCR beta CDR3 regions were amplified by immunoSEQ multiplex PCR using primers annealing to V and J segments. Amplification bias was minimized using a synthetic immune receptor repertoire, and residual bias was removed computationally after sequencing. The original pipeline was this. Repertoire diversity was quantified as the Shannon entropy index using custom Python scripts. Unsorted, CD4+ and CD8+ repertoires were analyzed separately, except for combined analyses in which CD4+ and CD8+ sequences were merged in silico. A clone was considered expanded if an increase in frequency of at least 2-fold after treatment relative to C1D1 was found, and a pseudocount of 0.5 was applied to clones undetected at baseline. Singleton clones were defined as clones with 0 or 1 copy at C1D1, and non-singleton clones were defined as clones with 2 or more copies. Clones expanded in unsorted samples were labelled as CD4+, CD8+ or unknown by matching protein sequences in sorted samples from the same patient. Wilcoxon tests were applied to paired samples to test diversity changes from C1D1 to C4D1. Not all clones reach the TCRdb copy of this immuneACCESS table, which keeps in-frame sequences only. Checked studies attribute under half of the gap to unresolved V genes and leave the rest unexplained. The V and J calls and clone size were taken over from that table, and D and trimming were inferred from the DNA. This sample holds approximately 17,000 clones; approximately 64% were observed only once. Around 8.3% of the sample is taken by the ten largest.

The CDR3 contains 13 residues, cysteine and phenylalanine counted. Only CDR3 DNA is held: 39 bases, read in frame from base 1. What this sample's time point label stands for: cycle 2 day 1 (C2D1) of nivolumab. Every trial patient had relapsed following autologous stem cell transplantation, and prior brentuximab vedotin exposure was what differed among cohorts A, B and C. The trial cohort included fewer than 60 patients with relapsed/refractory classical Hodgkin lymphoma, and each patient had a best overall response of complete response, partial response or progressive disease. Trial patients were treated with single-agent nivolumab in the multi-cohort phase II CheckMate 205 trial. An independent review committee assessed best overall response by applying the 2007 International Working Group response criteria. Trial PBMCs were collected just before the start of nivolumab (C1D1) and during therapy at cycle 2 day 1 and cycle 4 day 1. After peripheral blood was drawn into 8 mL Vacutainer Cell Preparation Tubes, PBMCs were isolated by centrifugation and then cryopreserved.

Notes on this clone: Its antigen is not yet known. No quality values exist for individual bases; no much larger clone is one base distant.

Study-level results and caveats: Diversity was lower in patients who began nivolumab less than 1 year after ASCT, so these patients were left out of later analyses to avoid confounding by immune reconstitution. Baseline diversity similar to that of newly diagnosed patients was observed in trial patients achieving complete response, whereas significantly lower diversity was observed in partial responders and progressors. By C4D1, a significant rise was seen in CD4+ TCR diversity but not in CD8+ TCR diversity (p=0.0027 vs p=0.16), and the rise was most apparent among complete responders (p=0.02). The study was restricted to a single clinical trial cohort, and the causes of repertoire differences, possibly disease activity or prior therapy, were left undefined. Baseline TCR diversity was reported to be lower in newly diagnosed patients than in healthy donors and to be lower still in relapsed/refractory patients.

The chain uses TRBV21-1 and TRBJ2-3. TRBV21-1 is deemed a pseudogene. Sample: peripheral blood mononuclear cells (PBMCs), taken before the second cycle of nivolumab. The clonotype was recovered from a human donor with classical Hodgkin lymphoma. The CDR3 sequence is CASSTRITDTQYF. Here is the DNA: TGTGCCAGCAGCACCCGAATCACAGATACGCAGTATTTT.